The T cell receptor beta chain under discussion was sequenced for a study of CD8 T cells in ankylosing spondylitis. Germline V lookup: CDR1 SGDLS, CDR2 YYNGEE. Losses at the gene ends were 0 bases for V and 3 bases for J; bases not matched to a gene: 5. The CDR3 sequence is 16 residues long. The TCR beta libraries were generated through quantitative 5'-RACE incorporating molecular barcodes. From the 5' RACE reads, TCRdb called clonotypes with MiXCR, one entry per CDR3 protein. The data contain 250,000 or so distinct CDR3 sequences, 18% of them singletons. This clonotype was recorded a few times. Its antigen remains unidentified. Points from the study as a whole: A motif of eight highly homologous TCR beta variants was seen as apparently characteristic of ankylosing spondylitis blood. With a CD8+ phenotype, disease-linked clones were relatively rare in peripheral blood. Reportedly, significant enrichment of disease-linked clones occurred in matched ankylosing spondylitis synovial fluid.

This TCR was recovered from a male donor with ankylosing spondylitis or in good health (not recorded which). The chain has TRBV9 and TRBJ2-7; 11 nucleotides agree with TRBD2. Material: blood, either unsorted or a sorted T cell fraction (not recorded which). The CDR3 here is CASSVDGLAGGYEQYF. In DNA, the CDR3 is TGTGCCAGCAGCGTAGATGGGCTAGCGGGAGGCTACGAGCAGTACTTC. The whole variable domain, remainder taken from reference TRBV9 and TRBJ2-7, is DSGVTQTPKHLITATGQRVTLRCSPRSGDLSVYWYQQSLDQGLQFLIQYYNGEERAKGNILERFSAQQFPDLHSELNLSSLELGDSALYFCASSVDGLAGGYEQYFGPGTRLTVT.